The clone carrying this T cell receptor (beta chain) was detected many times. Its cognate antigen is unknown. Stated time point: newly diagnosed GD, antithyroid drugs for less than 3 months. Scientists built the TCR library using RNA that was extracted from PBMCs. The data derive from a study of regulatory T cells in long-lasting Graves disease. Across the whole study: Graves' patients diagnosed newly had used antithyroid drugs under 3 months.

With iRepertoire HTBI primers and Arm-PCR of CDR3 regions, TCR beta libraries were built. TCRdb ran MiXCR on the multiplex PCR reads and lists one entry per CDR3 protein. The sample carries a few hundred thousand distinct CDR3 sequences, 13% recorded once. Regarding the study as a whole: Whereas approximately 980 public clonotypes were shared by new patients, persistent patients shared more, at over 2,500.

A further study also used this sample, focusing on T cells in Graves' hyperthyroidism and ophthalmopathy.

Sample: peripheral blood mononuclear cells (PBMCs), taken at new diagnosis, from a patient treated with antithyroid drugs. The receptor was isolated from a man aged 25 to 40 with Graves disease.

The CDR3 DNA follows: TGCAGCGTTGCGTCAGGGAGGGAAGAGACCCAGTACTTC. This translates into CSVASGREETQYF. J is TRBJ2-5 and V is TRBV29-1; 7 bases map to TRBD2. V lost 4 bases, J lost 3 bases, and 5 bases stayed unmatched. CDR3 size: 13 residues. Per germline, CDR1 SQVTM and CDR2 ANQGSEA.